This TCR beta chain was identified in a study of CXCR3-negative and CXCR3-positive naive CD8 T cells. Naive CD8+ T cells were CD45RO-CCR7+CD27+CD95-. A note on this clonotype: What it recognizes is unknown.

Study findings and constraints: TRB CDR3 properties served as the basis for inferring TCR strength, and surface CD5 was comparable between naive subsets. When CXCR3-positive naive cells were set against CXCR3-negative naive cells, the former had more hydrophobic TRB CDR3s. Much lower diversity was found in memory CD8+ cells, while both naive subsets had comparably high diversity.

The CDR3 sequence is 13 residues long. Germline V CDR1 and CDR2: SGHDT, YYEEEE. Libraries were UMI-labeled 5' RACE TRB cDNA. For each CDR3 protein, TCRdb gives one entry from its re-call of the 5' RACE reads, without DNA. In total, the table holds around 88,000 distinct CDR3 sequences. The source material was naive CXCR3+ CD8+ T cells from blood. The subset is: CD45RO-CCR7+CD27+CD95- naive CD8+ T cells expressing CXCR3 (TNR3+). This rearrangement joins TRBV5-6 to TRBJ2-7; the D call from TCRdb, TRBD1, cannot be confirmed without DNA. The receptor was derived from a human donor in good health. Some clones in this sample may be carry-over from other donors' samples. The CDR3 protein is CASSPYIGAEQYF.